The entry that follows covers one T cell receptor (beta chain) sequence. This specimen comes from a study of blood T cell repertoires in COVID-19. Study context: Nucleic acid was either cDNA or gDNA, and it came from T cells, B-cell-depleted T cells, or PBMCs.

The method was immunoSEQ multiplex PCR; TCRdb's version includes in-frame clones alone and lacks a portion of them. The sample yields 100,000 to 130,000 clones, over 80% seen once. The CDR3 has 16 residues. The V and J ends lost 0 bases and 4 bases respectively, with 13 bases between them. CDR1 and CDR2 from the germline V gene are LNHDA and SQIVND (reference sequence). The sequenced sample was peripheral blood. The chain couples TRBV19 to TRBJ1-5; no clear D. This receptor was taken from a woman in her seventies with acute or convalescent COVID-19. The CDR3 sequence is CASSIDLGSINQPQHF. The DNA of the CDR3 is TGTGCCAGTAGTATAGATCTAGGCAGCATAAATCAGCCCCAGCATTTT.